This entry lists 24 T cell receptor beta chains sequenced from one sample in a study of OX40 agonist ivuxolimab in advanced cancers. Data came from immunoSEQ multiplex PCR; TCRdb stores just in-frame clones and leaves some out. Of 65,000 to 90,000 clones in the sample, about 88% were seen once. The material was CD4+ or CD8+ T cells sorted from blood, obtained in a trial of the OX40 agonist ivuxolimab. These receptors originate from an adult with an advanced solid tumor such as melanoma, head and neck, liver or kidney cancer.

The CDR3 coding sequence is TGTGCCAGCAGCTCGGGGGGCGGGGCACGCTACGAGCAGTACTTC. Protein: CASSSGGGARYEQYF. V and J are TRBV7-9 and TRBJ2-7; weak D call: TRBD2 (7 bases). Deletions cut 4 bases from V and 3 bases from J, with 16 bases between. The germline gives CDR1 SEHNR, CDR2 FQNEAQ (reference sequence). The length of the CDR3 is 15 residues.

This chain links TRBV5-1 with TRBJ2-2; 10 positions match TRBD1. The germline V gene encodes CDR1 SGHRS and CDR2 YFSETQ. The CDR3 totals 15 residues. V shed 6 bases and J 6 bases; nucleotides not matched to a gene: 8. Here the CDR3 DNA reads TGCGCCAGCAACACCGGGACAGGGGACTCCGGGGAGCTGTTTTTT. This sequence encodes CASNTGTGDSGELFF. Using reference TRBV5-1 and TRBJ2-2 for the parts outside the CDR3, the full variable domain is KAGVTQTPRYLIKTRGQQVTLSCSPISGHRSVSWYQQTPGQGLQFLFEYFSETQRNKGNFPGRFSGRQFSNSRSEMNVSTLELGDSALYLCASNTGTGDSGELFFGEGSRLTVL.

This chain connects TRBV4-2 to TRBJ1-3, with TRBD1 as a possible D gene (6 bases). Germline V gene sequence: CDR1 LGHNA, CDR2 YNFKEQ. V was cut by 0 bases and J by 8 bases, with 11 bases left in between. The CDR3 is made up of 14 amino acids. In DNA, the CDR3 is TGTGCCAGCAGCCAAGAAAGGGGGTCCTACACCATATATTTT. Translated: CASSQERGSYTIYF.

The chain combines TRBV5-6 with TRBJ1-1, with TRBD1 identical over 7 bases. The germline CDR1 and CDR2 sequences are SGHDT and YYEEEE. This CDR3 region has 13 residues. Trimming cost V 3 bases and J 9 bases; bases outside gene matches: 8. CDR3 bases: TGTGCCAGCAGCTCGGAGGGGGCGTCGAAAGCTTTCTTT. This translates into CASSSEGASKAFF.

The chain has TRBV28 and TRBJ2-7; the match to TRBD1 covers 7 bases. V lost 3 bases to trimming and J lost 0 bases; unmatched junction nucleotides: 2. CDR3 length: 14 amino acids. Looked up from germline, CDR1 is MDHEN and CDR2 is SYDVKM. The CDR3: CASSLTGSSYEQYF. CDR3 nucleotides: TGTGCCAGCAGTTTGACAGGGAGCTCCTACGAGCAGTACTTC.

The chain employs TRBV11-2 and TRBJ2-7; 14 bases fit TRBD2. Losses at the gene ends were 5 bases for V and 6 bases for J; bases not matched to a gene: 6. The germline V gene has CDR1 SGHAT and CDR2 FQNNGV. The CDR3 runs 15 residues. CDR3 sequence: CASSETSGRGREQYF. The CDR3 coding sequence is TGTGCCAGCAGCGAGACTAGCGGGAGGGGCCGCGAGCAGTACTTC.

The J gene is TRBJ2-7, the V gene TRBV5-6; D gene uncertain. V lost 0 bases, J lost 3 bases, and 4 bases lay in between. This CDR3 has 12 residues. Germline V gives CDR1 SGHDT, CDR2 YYEEEE. CDR3 protein: CASSLGYYEQYF. The DNA of the CDR3 is TGTGCCAGCAGCTTGGGCTACTACGAGCAGTACTTC.

The chain joins TRBV7-8 to TRBJ2-2; 12 bases fit TRBD2. J lost 3 bases, V lost 5 bases, and 4 bases had no gene match. Germline CDR1 and CDR2: SGHVS and FQNEAQ. CDR3 length: 16 amino acids. The CDR3 loop reads CASSPRLAGDTGELFF. The CDR3 region has the DNA TGTGCCAGCAGCCCTAGACTAGCGGGGGACACCGGGGAGCTGTTTTTT.

This clone has just one count. The V call is TRBV19, the J call TRBJ2-7; no clear D. V lost 7 bases and J lost 0, with 13 bases in between. The CDR3 spans 14 residues. Per germline, CDR1 LNHDA and CDR2 SQIVND (reference sequence). The CDR3 DNA is TGTGCCAGTACCAAGACCCGAAACTCCTACGAGCAGTACTTC. As protein: CASTKTRNSYEQYF. The full variable domain, completed using reference TRBV19 and TRBJ2-7, is DGGITQSPKYLFRKEGQNVTLSCEQNLNHDAMYWYRQDPGQGLRLIYYSQIVNDFQKGDIAEGYSVSREKKESFPLTVTSAQKNPTAFYLCASTKTRNSYEQYFGPGTRLTVT.

The rearrangement joins TRBV10-3 to TRBJ1-1, with D perhaps matching TRBD1 (5 bases). V dropped 6 bases and J dropped 0 bases, with 11 bases sitting between them. The CDR3 extends over 14 amino acids. CDR1 and CDR2 from the germline V gene are ENHRY and SYGVKD. The CDR3, as DNA: TGTGCCATCAGGGATAACAGGTTGAACACTGAAGCTTTCTTT. Its protein product is CAIRDNRLNTEAFF.

This clone was counted once. V is TRBV6-1 and J is TRBJ2-1; D may be TRBD1 (6 bases). The CDR3 is made up of 14 amino acids. Deletions cut 2 bases from V and 4 bases from J, with 9 bases between. In germline, CDR1 is MNHNS, CDR2 SASEGT. The CDR3 sequence is CASSELRGYNEQFF. DNA for the CDR3: TGTGCCAGCAGTGAACTAAGGGGGTACAATGAGCAGTTCTTC.

V usage is TRBV6-1 and J usage is TRBJ2-7; D not certain. Trimming stripped 5 bases from V and 5 bases from J, with 10 bases between. The CDR3 is made up of 12 amino acids. The germline gives CDR1 MNHNS, CDR2 SASEGT. The CDR3: CASSMTPHEQYF. In nucleotides, the CDR3 is TGTGCCAGCAGTATGACACCCCACGAGCAGTACTTC.

The rearrangement uses TRBV7-3 and TRBJ2-3, with 14 nucleotides matching TRBD2. V was clipped by 5 bases and J by 6 bases; unmatched bases: 13. The CDR3 sequence is 18 residues long. From germline, CDR1 is SGHTA and CDR2 FQGTGA. CDR3 sequence: CASSHLGLAGGYEDTQYF. Written as DNA, the CDR3 is TGTGCCAGCAGCCACTTAGGACTAGCGGGAGGATATGAGGATACGCAGTATTTT.

This chain joins TRBV10-3 and TRBJ2-7; no definite D call. Trimming stripped 1 base from V and 3 bases from J, with 4 bases between. The CDR3 totals 12 residues. Germline-derived CDR1 and CDR2 are ENHRY and SYGVKD. CDR3: CAISEWGYEQYF. Written as DNA, the CDR3 is TGTGCCATCAGTGAGTGGGGCTACGAGCAGTACTTC.

The V call is TRBV19, the J call TRBJ2-5, with 7 bases matching TRBD2. From germline, CDR1 is LNHDA and CDR2 SQIVND (reference sequence). This CDR3 has 17 residues. J was trimmed by 4 bases and V by 2 bases; bases with no gene match: 13. The CDR3 DNA reads as TGTGCCAGTAGTATACGGGGCATGGGAGGGCCCTTAGAGACCCAGTACTTC. Translated: CASSIRGMGGPLETQYF.

The chain is built from TRBV7-9 and TRBJ2-3, with TRBD1 matching 7 bases. Unmatched junction bases numbered 7, after V lost 0 bases and J lost 7 bases. Per the germline V gene, CDR1 is SEHNR and CDR2 is FQNEAQ (reference sequence). The CDR3 loop spans 15 amino acids. CDR3 protein: CASSLAGGAENTQYF. DNA of the CDR3: TGTGCCAGCAGCTTAGCAGGGGGCGCGGAAAATACGCAGTATTTT.

This chain joins TRBV11-2 and TRBJ1-1; 7 bases match TRBD1. The V and J ends lost 3 bases and 1 base, in that order; junction bases with no gene match: 5. Germline V lookup: CDR1 SGHAT, CDR2 FQNNGV. The CDR3 extends over 15 amino acids. CDR3 DNA sequence: TGTGCCAGCAGCTTTTCCGGGACAGCGAACACTGAAGCTTTCTTT. It is translated as CASSFSGTANTEAFF.

The chain is built from TRBV11-2 and TRBJ1-4; 10 bases map to TRBD1. Germline V lookup: CDR1 SGHAT, CDR2 FQNNGV. J lost 7 bases, V lost 1 base, and 6 bases had no gene match. The CDR3 has 16 residues. The CDR3 sequence: CASSLGVGTGVEKLFF. The DNA of the CDR3 is TGTGCCAGCAGCTTAGGTGTCGGGACAGGGGTTGAAAAACTGTTTTTT.

The count of this clone is one. The chain links TRBV4-1 to TRBJ2-5; D perhaps matches TRBD2 (6 bases). Deletions cut 0 bases from V and 10 bases from J, with 15 bases between. Germline V CDR1 and CDR2: MGHRA, YSYEKL. The CDR3 runs to 14 residues. The chain's CDR3 is CASSQDGDLRDQYF. CDR3 DNA sequence: TGCGCCAGCAGCCAAGATGGGGACTTGAGAGACCAGTACTTC.

The chain links TRBV9 to TRBJ2-5, with unresolved D. Between the trimmed V and J ends, which lost 0 bases and 4 bases, there was a span of 13 bases. The CDR3 extends over 15 amino acids. The germline gives CDR1 SGDLS, CDR2 YYNGEE. The CDR3 reads CASSVGAVATETQYF. DNA for the CDR3: TGTGCCAGCAGCGTAGGGGCAGTGGCGACAGAGACCCAGTACTTC.

This sequence joins TRBV15 and TRBJ2-7; the D gene is possibly TRBD2 (5 bases). CDR3 length: 13 residues. With 3 bases removed from V and 3 bases from J, the gap between germline ends came to 9 bases. Per the germline V gene, CDR1 is LNHNV and CDR2 is YYDKDF (reference sequence). The CDR3 region is CATSRDFGYEQYF. The CDR3 coding sequence is TGTGCCACCAGCAGGGACTTCGGCTACGAGCAGTACTTC.

The rearrangement links TRBV5-8 to TRBJ2-1, with 8 nucleotides matching TRBD1. The CDR3 runs to 13 residues. Trimming took 4 bases from V and 11 from J; bases not matched to a gene: 8. CDR1 and CDR2 from the germline V gene are SGHTS and YDEGEE. For the CDR3, the DNA is TGTGCCAGCAGCCTTGGGACAGGTTTGAAGCAGTTCTTC. Residues: CASSLGTGLKQFF.

This chain links TRBV19 with TRBJ1-2; 11 nucleotides align to TRBD1. Germline CDR1 reads LNHDA; CDR2 reads SQIVND (reference sequence). This CDR3 contains 18 residues. Germline trimming cut 7 bases from V and 5 bases from J; bases unmatched to any gene: 18. The chain's CDR3 is CASTYYGAGTGGAYGYTF. Written as DNA, the CDR3 is TGTGCCAGTACCTATTACGGCGCCGGGACAGGGGGAGCGTATGGCTACACCTTC. The full variable domain, in which reference TRBV19 and TRBJ1-2 provide the parts outside the CDR3, is DGGITQSPKYLFRKEGQNVTLSCEQNLNHDAMYWYRQDPGQGLRLIYYSQIVNDFQKGDIAEGYSVSREKKESFPLTVTSAQKNPTAFYLCASTYYGAGTGGAYGYTFGSGTRLTVV.

The V and J genes are TRBV7-8 and TRBJ2-3; the D gene is possibly TRBD2 (5 bases). The CDR3 runs to 16 residues. The germline gives CDR1 SGHVS, CDR2 FQNEAQ. V shed 5 bases and J shed 3 bases, with 18 bases lying between them. This chain's CDR3 is CASSPRMLAGTDTQYF. In nucleotides, the CDR3 is TGTGCCAGCAGCCCCCGGATGCTAGCCGGGACAGATACGCAGTATTTT.